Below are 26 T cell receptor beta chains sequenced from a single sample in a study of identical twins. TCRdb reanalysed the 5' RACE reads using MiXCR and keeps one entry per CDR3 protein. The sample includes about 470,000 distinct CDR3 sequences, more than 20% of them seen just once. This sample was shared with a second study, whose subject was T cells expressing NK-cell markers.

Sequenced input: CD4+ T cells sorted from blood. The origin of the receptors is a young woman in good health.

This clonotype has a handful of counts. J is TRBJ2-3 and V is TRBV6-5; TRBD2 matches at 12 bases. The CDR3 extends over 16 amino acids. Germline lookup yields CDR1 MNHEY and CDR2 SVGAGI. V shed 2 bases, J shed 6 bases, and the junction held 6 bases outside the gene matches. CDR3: CASSYMGTSGGDTQYF. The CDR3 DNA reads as TGTGCCAGCAGTTACATGGGAACTAGCGGGGGGGATACGCAGTATTTT.

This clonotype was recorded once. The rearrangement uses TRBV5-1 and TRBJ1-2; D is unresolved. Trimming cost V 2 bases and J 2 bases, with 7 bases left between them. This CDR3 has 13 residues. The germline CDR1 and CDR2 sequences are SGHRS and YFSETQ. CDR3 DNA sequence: TGCGCCAGCAGCTTTAACCAGAACTATGGCTACACCTTC. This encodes CASSFNQNYGYTF.

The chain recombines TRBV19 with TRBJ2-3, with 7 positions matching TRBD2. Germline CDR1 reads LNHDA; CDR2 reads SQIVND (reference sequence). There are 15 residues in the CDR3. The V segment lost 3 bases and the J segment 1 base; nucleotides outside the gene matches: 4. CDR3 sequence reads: CASSMWSGGTDTQYF. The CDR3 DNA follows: TGTGCCAGTAGTATGTGGAGCGGGGGCACAGATACGCAGTATTTT. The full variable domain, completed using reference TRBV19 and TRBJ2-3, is DGGITQSPKYLFRKEGQNVTLSCEQNLNHDAMYWYRQDPGQGLRLIYYSQIVNDFQKGDIAEGYSVSREKKESFPLTVTSAQKNPTAFYLCASSMWSGGTDTQYFGPGTRLTVL.

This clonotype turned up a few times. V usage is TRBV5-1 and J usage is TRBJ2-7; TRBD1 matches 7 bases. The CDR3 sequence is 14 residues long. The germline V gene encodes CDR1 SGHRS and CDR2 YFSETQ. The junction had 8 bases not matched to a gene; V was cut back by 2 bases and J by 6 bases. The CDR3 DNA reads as TGCGCCAGCAGCTTACGGACAGGCGAGAGCGAGCAGTACTTC. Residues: CASSLRTGESEQYF.

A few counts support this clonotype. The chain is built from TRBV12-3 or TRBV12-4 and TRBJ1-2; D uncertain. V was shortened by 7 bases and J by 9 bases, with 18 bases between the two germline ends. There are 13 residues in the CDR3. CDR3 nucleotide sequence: TGTGCCAGCACCCTAAGGGAGGGCGGGAGCTACACCTTC. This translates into CASTLREGGSYTF.

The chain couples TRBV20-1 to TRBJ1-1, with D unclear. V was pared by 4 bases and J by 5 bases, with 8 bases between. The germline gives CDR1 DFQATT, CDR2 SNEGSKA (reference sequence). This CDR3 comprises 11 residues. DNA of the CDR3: TGCAGTGCTAACGGCCCGACTGAAGCTTTCTTT. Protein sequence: CSANGPTEAFF.

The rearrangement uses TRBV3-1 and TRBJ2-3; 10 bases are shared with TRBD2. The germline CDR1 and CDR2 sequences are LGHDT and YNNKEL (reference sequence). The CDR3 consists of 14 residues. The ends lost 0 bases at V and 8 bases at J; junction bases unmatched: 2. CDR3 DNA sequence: TGTGCCAGCAGCCAAGAAGCGGGGGGGTTTACGCAGTATTTT. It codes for CASSQEAGGFTQYF.

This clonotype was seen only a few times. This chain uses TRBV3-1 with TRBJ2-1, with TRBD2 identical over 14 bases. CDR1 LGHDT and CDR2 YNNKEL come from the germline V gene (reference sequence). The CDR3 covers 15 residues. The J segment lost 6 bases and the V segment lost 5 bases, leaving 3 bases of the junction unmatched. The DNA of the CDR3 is TGTGCCAGCAGCATGGGACTAGCGGGGGCCAATGAGCAGTTCTTC. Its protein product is CASSMGLAGANEQFF.

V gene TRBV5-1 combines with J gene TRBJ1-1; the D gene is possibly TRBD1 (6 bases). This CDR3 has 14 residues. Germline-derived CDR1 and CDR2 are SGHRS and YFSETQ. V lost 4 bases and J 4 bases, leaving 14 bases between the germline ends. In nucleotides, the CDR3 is TGCGCCAGCAGCCCCGAAAGGGGGAGCACTGAAGCTTTCTTT. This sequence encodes CASSPERGSTEAFF.

The chain's CDR3 is CATSGPKNTGELFF. The DNA of the CDR3 is TGTGCCACCAGTGGACCGAAGAACACCGGGGAGCTGTTTTTT. V and J are TRBV24-1 and TRBJ2-2; D not resolved. The germline CDR1 and CDR2 sequences are KGHDR and SFDVKD. V lost 5 bases to trimming and J lost 1 base, with 7 bases between them. CDR3 size: 14 residues.

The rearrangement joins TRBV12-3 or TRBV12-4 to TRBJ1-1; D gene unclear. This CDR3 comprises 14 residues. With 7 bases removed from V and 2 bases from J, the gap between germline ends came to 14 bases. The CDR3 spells CASTYSTRNTEAFF. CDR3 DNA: TGTGCCAGCACCTATTCAACAAGAAACACTGAAGCTTTCTTT.

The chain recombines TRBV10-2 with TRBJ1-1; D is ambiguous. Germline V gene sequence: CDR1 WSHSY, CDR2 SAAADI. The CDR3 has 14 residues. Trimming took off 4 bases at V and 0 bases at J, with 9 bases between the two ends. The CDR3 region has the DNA TGCGCCAGCAGTGGAAGGACCATGAACACTGAAGCTTTCTTT. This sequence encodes CASSGRTMNTEAFF.

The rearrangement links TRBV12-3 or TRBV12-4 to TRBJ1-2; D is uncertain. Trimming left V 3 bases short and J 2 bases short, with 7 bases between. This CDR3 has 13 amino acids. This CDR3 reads CASSFPANYGYTF. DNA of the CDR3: TGTGCCAGCAGTTTCCCAGCGAACTATGGCTACACCTTC.

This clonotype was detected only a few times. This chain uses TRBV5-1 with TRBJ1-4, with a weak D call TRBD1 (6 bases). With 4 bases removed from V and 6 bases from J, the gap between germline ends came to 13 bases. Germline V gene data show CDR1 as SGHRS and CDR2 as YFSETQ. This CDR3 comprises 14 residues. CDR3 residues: CASSLGRGDEKLFF. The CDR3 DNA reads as TGCGCCAGCAGCCTCGGCAGGGGTGATGAAAAACTGTTTTTT.

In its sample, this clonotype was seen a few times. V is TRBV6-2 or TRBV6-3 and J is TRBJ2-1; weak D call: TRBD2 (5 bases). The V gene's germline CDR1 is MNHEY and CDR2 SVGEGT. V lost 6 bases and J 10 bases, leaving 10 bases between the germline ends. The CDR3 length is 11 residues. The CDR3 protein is CASRKRVEQFF. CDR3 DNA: TGTGCCAGCAGAAAGAGGGTGGAGCAGTTCTTC.

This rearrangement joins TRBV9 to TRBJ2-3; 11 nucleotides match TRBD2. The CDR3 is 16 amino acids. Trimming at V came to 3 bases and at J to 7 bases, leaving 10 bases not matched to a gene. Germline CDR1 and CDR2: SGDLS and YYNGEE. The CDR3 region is CASSGLSSGGTYTQYF. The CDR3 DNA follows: TGTGCCAGCAGCGGCCTCTCTAGCGGGGGGACTTATACGCAGTATTTT.

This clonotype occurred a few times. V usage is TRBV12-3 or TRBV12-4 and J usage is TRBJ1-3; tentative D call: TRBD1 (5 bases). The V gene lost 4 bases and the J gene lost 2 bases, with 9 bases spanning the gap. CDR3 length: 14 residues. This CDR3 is CASSSREAGNTIYF. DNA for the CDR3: TGTGCCAGCAGTTCCAGGGAAGCTGGAAACACCATATATTTT.

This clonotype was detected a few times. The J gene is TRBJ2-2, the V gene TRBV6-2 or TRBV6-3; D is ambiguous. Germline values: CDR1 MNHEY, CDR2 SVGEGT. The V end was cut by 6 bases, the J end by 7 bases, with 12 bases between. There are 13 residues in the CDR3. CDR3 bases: TGTGCCAGCAGGGCGGATGATTACGGGGAGCTGTTTTTT. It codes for CASRADDYGELFF.

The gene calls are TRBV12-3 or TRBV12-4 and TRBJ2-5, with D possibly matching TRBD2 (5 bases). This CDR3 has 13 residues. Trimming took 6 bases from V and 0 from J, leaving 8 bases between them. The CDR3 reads CASRIANQETQYF. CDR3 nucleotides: TGTGCCAGCAGGATAGCGAACCAAGAGACCCAGTACTTC.

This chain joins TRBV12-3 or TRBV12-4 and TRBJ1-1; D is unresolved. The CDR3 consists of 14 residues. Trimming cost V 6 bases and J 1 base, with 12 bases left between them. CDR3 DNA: TGTGCCAGCAGCTCAAGCCCAGGGAACACTGAAGCTTTCTTT. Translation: CASSSSPGNTEAFF.

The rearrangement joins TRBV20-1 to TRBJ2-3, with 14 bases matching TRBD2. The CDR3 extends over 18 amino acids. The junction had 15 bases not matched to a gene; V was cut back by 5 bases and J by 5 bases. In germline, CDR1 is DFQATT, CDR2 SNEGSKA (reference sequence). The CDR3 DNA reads TGCAGTGCTTTTACTTTACCGGGACTAGCGGGAGTGGAAGATACGCAGTATTTT. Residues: CSAFTLPGLAGVEDTQYF.

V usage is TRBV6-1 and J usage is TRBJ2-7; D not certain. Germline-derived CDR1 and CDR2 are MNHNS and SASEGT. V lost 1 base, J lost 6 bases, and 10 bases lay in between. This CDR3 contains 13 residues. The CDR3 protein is CASSEVSESEQYF. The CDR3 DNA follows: TGTGCCAGCAGTGAAGTCTCGGAGAGCGAGCAGTACTTC.

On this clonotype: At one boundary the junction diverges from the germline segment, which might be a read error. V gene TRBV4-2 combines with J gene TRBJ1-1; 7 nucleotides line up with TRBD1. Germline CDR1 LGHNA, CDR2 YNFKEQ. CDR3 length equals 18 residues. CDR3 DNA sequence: TGTGCCAGGAGCCCCGGGCTCGAGGGGGCGTGGGTTAGGACTGAAGCTTTCTTT. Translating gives CARSPGLEGAWVRTEAFF.

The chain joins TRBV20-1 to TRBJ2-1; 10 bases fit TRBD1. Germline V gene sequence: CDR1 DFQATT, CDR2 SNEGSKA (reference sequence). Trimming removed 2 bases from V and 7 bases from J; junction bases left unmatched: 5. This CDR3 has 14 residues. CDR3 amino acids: CSARSGQGVNEQFF. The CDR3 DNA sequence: TGCAGTGCTAGAAGCGGACAGGGGGTGAATGAGCAGTTCTTC.

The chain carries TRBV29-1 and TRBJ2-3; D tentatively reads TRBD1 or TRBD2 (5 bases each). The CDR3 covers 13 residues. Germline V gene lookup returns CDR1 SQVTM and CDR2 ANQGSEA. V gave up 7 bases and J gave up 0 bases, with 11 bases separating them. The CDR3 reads CSGGRGSTDTQYF. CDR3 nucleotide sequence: TGCAGCGGGGGGAGAGGAAGCACAGATACGCAGTATTTT.

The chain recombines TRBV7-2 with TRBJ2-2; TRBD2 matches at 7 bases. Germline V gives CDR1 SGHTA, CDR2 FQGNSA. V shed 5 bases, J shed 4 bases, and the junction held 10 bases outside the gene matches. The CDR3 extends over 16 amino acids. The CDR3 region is CASSQDTAGVTGELFF. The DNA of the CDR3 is TGTGCCAGCAGCCAGGACACCGCGGGAGTCACCGGGGAGCTGTTTTTT.